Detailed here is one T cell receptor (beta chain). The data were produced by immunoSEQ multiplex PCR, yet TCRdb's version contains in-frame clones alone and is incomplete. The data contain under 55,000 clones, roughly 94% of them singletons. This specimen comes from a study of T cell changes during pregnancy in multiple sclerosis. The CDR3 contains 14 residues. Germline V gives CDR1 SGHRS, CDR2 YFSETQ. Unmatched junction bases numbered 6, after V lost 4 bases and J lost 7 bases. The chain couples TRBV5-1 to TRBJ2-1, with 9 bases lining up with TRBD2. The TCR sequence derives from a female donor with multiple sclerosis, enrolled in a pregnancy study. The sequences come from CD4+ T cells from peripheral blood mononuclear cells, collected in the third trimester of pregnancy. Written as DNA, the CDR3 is TGCGCCAGCAGCGCTAGCGGGATGGTTAATGAGCAGTTCTTC. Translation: CASSASGMVNEQFF. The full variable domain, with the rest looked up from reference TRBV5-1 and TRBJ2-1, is KAGVTQTPRYLIKTRGQQVTLSCSPISGHRSVSWYQQTPGQGLQFLFEYFSETQRNKGNFPGRFSGRQFSNSRSEMNVSTLELGDSALYLCASSASGMVNEQFFGPGTRLTVL.